These 2 T cell receptor beta chains originate from one sample sequenced in a study of blood T cell repertoires in COVID-19 (TCRdb year 2020). Libraries were made using the immunoSEQ multiplex PCR assay. This is the immuneACCESS table as TCRdb keeps it, with only in-frame sequences that have V and J called. A part of the clones is gone; compared with another copy, unresolved V genes explain less than half, and the rest is unexplained. This sample comprises 250,000 to 300,000 clones, about 88% of them detected only once. The ten largest clones represent approximately 2% of the sample. Sequenced input: peripheral blood. Source of these receptors: a man younger than 45 with active or convalescent COVID-19.

The chain carries TRBV2 and TRBJ1-2, with D uncertain. V lost 4 bases and J lost 5, with 17 bases in between. This CDR3 region has 15 residues. Germline V gene lookup returns CDR1 SNHLY and CDR2 FYNNEI. The CDR3 sequence: CASSGGVQSAYGYTF. CDR3 nucleotide sequence: TGTGCCAGCAGTGGTGGTGTGCAGTCTGCTTATGGCTACACCTTC.

The rearrangement uses TRBV19 and TRBJ1-1; 7 bases line up with TRBD1. The CDR3 sequence is 17 residues long. The germline V gene has CDR1 LNHDA and CDR2 SQIVND (reference sequence). The V gene end was trimmed by 0 bases and the J gene end by 5 bases; junction bases not matched to a gene: 12. The chain's CDR3 is CASSIDPGGDLRTEAFF. The CDR3, as DNA: TGTGCCAGTAGTATAGATCCAGGGGGTGATTTAAGGACTGAAGCTTTCTTT.